This T cell receptor beta chain was identified in a study of blood T cell repertoires in COVID-19. Recovered Cohort 3 donors showed two negative PCRs, clearance, or symptom resolution. Methods used by the authors: Reference gene primer amplification gave nucleated cell count estimates. The protocol was immunoSEQ multiplex PCR, while the TCRdb copy is restricted to in-frame clones and leaves out a portion. V, J and clone size are taken as reported in that table, and D and trimming were inferred from the DNA itself. The sample has more than 250,000 clones, more than 90% seen once. Germline-derived CDR1 and CDR2 are SGHNT and YYREEE (reference sequence). V dropped 5 bases and J dropped 1 base, with 18 bases sitting between them. The CDR3 is made up of 16 amino acids.

The TCR comes from a woman younger than 45 who had recovered from COVID-19. Input material: PBMCs or T cells enriched from blood (not recorded which). V gene TRBV5-4 combines with J gene TRBJ1-1, with D perhaps matching TRBD1 (6 bases). As DNA, the CDR3 is TGTGCCAGCAGACCTACAGGGCCCGGAGCGAACACTGAAGCTTTCTTT. Its translation is CASRPTGPGANTEAFF.